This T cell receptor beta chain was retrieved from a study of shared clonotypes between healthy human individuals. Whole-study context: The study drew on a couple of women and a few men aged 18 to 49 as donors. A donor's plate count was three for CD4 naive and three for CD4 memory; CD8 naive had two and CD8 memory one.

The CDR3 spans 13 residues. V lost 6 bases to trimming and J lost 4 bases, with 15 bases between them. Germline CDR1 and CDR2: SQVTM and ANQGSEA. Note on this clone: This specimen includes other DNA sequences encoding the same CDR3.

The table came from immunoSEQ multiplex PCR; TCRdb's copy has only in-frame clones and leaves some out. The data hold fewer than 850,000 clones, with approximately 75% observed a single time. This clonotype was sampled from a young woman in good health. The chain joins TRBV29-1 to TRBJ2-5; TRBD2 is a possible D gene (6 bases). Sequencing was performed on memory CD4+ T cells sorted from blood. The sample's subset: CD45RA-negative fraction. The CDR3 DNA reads TGCAGCGTCGTGGGGGGAGTTGGAGAGACCCAGTACTTC. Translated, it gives CSVVGGVGETQYF.